Shown below are 18 T cell receptor beta chains from a single sample sequenced in a study of T cell repertoires in cytomegalovirus infection. Each CDR3 protein is one row after TCRdb ran MiXCR on the reads. The table includes about 500,000 distinct CDR3 sequences, around 35% detected once. Their recognized antigens are unknown. The material sequenced was cultured PBMCs, taken from culture after CMV antigen stimulation. These receptors were taken from a human donor in good health (CMV status not recorded). Some clones in this sample may be carry-over from other donors' samples.

This clonotype was seen ten or more times. V usage is TRBV5-1 and J usage is TRBJ2-1, with 7 bases that match TRBD2. This CDR3 is 17 amino acids long. The ends lost 1 base at V and 8 bases at J; junction bases unmatched: 15. Looked up from germline, CDR1 is SGHRS and CDR2 is YFSETQ. The CDR3 spells CASSLIFGRESLHEQFF. CDR3 DNA sequence: TGCGCCAGCAGCTTGATTTTCGGGCGGGAGAGTTTACATGAGCAGTTCTTC.

The V call is TRBV19, the J call TRBJ2-1; D not certain. In germline, CDR1 is LNHDA, CDR2 SQIVND (reference sequence). V lost 3 bases and J lost 6, with 9 bases in between. The length of the CDR3 is 13 residues. The CDR3 region is CASSIERPNEQFF. CDR3 nucleotide sequence: TGTGCCAGTAGTATTGAAAGGCCCAATGAGCAGTTCTTC.

In this sample, this clonotype turned up a few times. In DNA, the CDR3 is TGTGCCAGCAGCGTCCGGGACTACCCGCAAGAGCAGTACTTC. It encodes CASSVRDYPQEQYF. This chain links TRBV9 with TRBJ2-7; 7 nucleotides match TRBD2. The germline CDR1 and CDR2 sequences are SGDLS and YYNGEE. The CDR3 covers 14 residues. J lost 7 bases, V lost 2 bases, and 9 bases had no gene match.

The J gene is TRBJ2-7, the V gene TRBV19, with D perhaps TRBD2 (6 bases). CDR3 length equals 15 residues. Per germline, CDR1 LNHDA and CDR2 SQIVND (reference sequence). Between the trimmed V and J ends, which lost 3 bases and 3 bases, there was a span of 15 bases. In DNA form, the CDR3 reads TGTGCCAGTAGTATCCTGGCGGGGACCGACTACGAGCAGTACTTC. Translated, it gives CASSILAGTDYEQYF.

CDR3 DNA sequence: TGCAGTGCTAGACCGCTAGGCGATACGCAGTATTTT. Protein product: CSARPLGDTQYF. The chain carries TRBV20-1 and TRBJ2-3; D gene uncertain. Germline V lookup: CDR1 DFQATT, CDR2 SNEGSKA (reference sequence). There are 12 residues in the CDR3. V lost 2 bases to trimming and J lost 6 bases, with 9 bases between them.

This chain joins TRBV2 and TRBJ2-7; D perhaps matches TRBD1 (6 bases). The CDR3 contains 16 residues. Germline assignment: CDR1 SNHLY and CDR2 FYNNEI. Trimming cost V 0 bases and J 9 bases, with 21 bases left between them. CDR3 bases: TGTGCCAGCAGTGAAGCGCGTTCAGGGGCCCTAATACGGCAGTACTTC. This gives the protein CASSEARSGALIRQYF.

The rearrangement uses TRBV5-1 and TRBJ2-7; no reliable D call. Trimming removed 5 bases at V and 4 bases at J, with 16 bases between. This CDR3 contains 14 residues. Germline V gene sequence: CDR1 SGHRS, CDR2 YFSETQ. The CDR3 loop reads CASSMTGFGYEQYF. CDR3 nucleotide sequence: TGCGCCAGCAGTATGACCGGGTTCGGGTACGAGCAGTACTTC.

This chain connects TRBV4-1 to TRBJ2-1, with TRBD2 matching 7 bases. Germline V gene sequence: CDR1 MGHRA, CDR2 YSYEKL. V shed 1 base and J 10 bases; nucleotides not matched to a gene: 4. This CDR3 comprises 13 residues. The CDR3 sequence is CASSQVVGGEQFF. The CDR3 DNA is TGCGCCAGCAGCCAAGTTGTGGGAGGGGAGCAGTTCTTC.

This clonotype was counted ten times or more. J is TRBJ1-4 and V is TRBV5-4; D not certain. Trimming removed 0 bases at V and 5 bases at J, with 8 bases between. Germline loops: CDR1 SGHNT, CDR2 YYREEE (reference sequence). The CDR3 is made up of 14 amino acids. CDR3 amino acids: CASSLGHRNEKLFF. For the CDR3, the DNA is TGTGCCAGCAGCTTGGGACACCGGAATGAAAAACTGTTTTTT.

This clonotype was observed many times. The rearrangement uses TRBV7-3 and TRBJ2-1, with 9 bases that match TRBD2. Per the germline V gene, CDR1 is SGHTA and CDR2 is FQGTGA. The V and J ends lost 5 bases and 4 bases, in that order; junction bases with no gene match: 9. The CDR3 length is 16 residues. The CDR3 is CASSPLAGAAYNEQFF. The CDR3, as DNA: TGTGCCAGCAGCCCCTTAGCGGGAGCGGCGTACAATGAGCAGTTCTTC. The full variable domain, with the rest looked up from reference TRBV7-3 and TRBJ2-1, is GAGVSQTPSNKVTEKGKYVELRCDPISGHTALYWYRQSLGQGPEFLIYFQGTGAADDSGLPNDRFFAVRPEGSVSTLKIQRTERGDSAVYLCASSPLAGAAYNEQFFGPGTRLTVL.

V is TRBV7-2 and J is TRBJ2-7; no reliable D call. CDR1 and CDR2 (germline): SGHTA, FQGNSA. V lost 3 bases to trimming and J lost 3 bases, with 15 bases between them. There are 15 residues in the CDR3. DNA of the CDR3: TGTGCCAGCAGCTTCCTAGGGCCAGGTAGCTACGAGCAGTACTTC. This translates into CASSFLGPGSYEQYF. The entire variable domain, with the rest obtained from reference TRBV7-2 and TRBJ2-7, is as follows: GAGVSQSPSNKVTEKGKDVELRCDPISGHTALYWYRQSLGQGLEFLIYFQGNSAPDKSGLPSDRFSAERTGGSVSTLTIQRTQQEDSAVYLCASSFLGPGSYEQYFGPGTRLTVT.

The chain employs TRBV7-9 and TRBJ2-1; D is undetermined. Looked up from germline, CDR1 is SEHNR and CDR2 is FQNEAQ (reference sequence). V was trimmed by 2 bases and J by 5 bases, leaving 13 bases between them. The CDR3 is 15 amino acids. The DNA for the CDR3 is TGTGCCAGCAGCTTAAAAGGGCAGGACCACAATGAGCAGTTCTTC. It translates to CASSLKGQDHNEQFF.

This chain connects TRBV27 to TRBJ2-7; 7 bases map to TRBD1. Trimming at V came to 4 bases and at J to 2 bases, leaving 8 bases not matched to a gene. CDR3 length equals 15 residues. The germline gives CDR1 MNHEY, CDR2 SMNVEV (reference sequence). In DNA form, the CDR3 reads TGTGCCAGCAGTTCGACAGGGAAAAGGCCCTACGAGCAGTACGTC. It yields the protein CASSSTGKRPYEQYV.

The V call is TRBV11-2, the J call TRBJ2-1; D gene unclear. Germline-derived CDR1 and CDR2 are SGHAT and FQNNGV. This CDR3 has 13 amino acids. V gave up 2 bases and J gave up 10 bases, with 12 bases separating them. This CDR3 reads CASSLIGRNEQFF. CDR3 sequence (DNA): TGTGCCAGCAGCTTAATAGGGCGGAACGAGCAGTTCTTC.

The chain is built from TRBV11-3 and TRBJ2-4, with 7 positions matching TRBD2. Germline trimming cut 5 bases from V and 8 bases from J; bases unmatched to any gene: 12. The CDR3 has 15 amino acids. Germline V gene data show CDR1 as SGHNT and CDR2 as YENEEA. CDR3 residues: CASSRGGTTGDIQYF. CDR3 sequence (DNA): TGTGCCAGCAGCCGGGGTGGGACTACCGGCGACATTCAGTACTTC.

There are a few counts of this clonotype. The chain has TRBV19 and TRBJ2-1, with 7 positions matching TRBD2. The germline CDR1 and CDR2 sequences are LNHDA and SQIVND (reference sequence). CDR3 length: 16 residues. Trimming removed 3 bases from V and 4 bases from J; junction bases left unmatched: 9. CDR3 sequence reads: CASSIETGGGYNEQFF. The CDR3 DNA follows: TGTGCCAGTAGTATCGAAACGGGAGGCGGGTACAATGAGCAGTTCTTC. The full variable domain, rest sourced from reference TRBV19 and TRBJ2-1, is DGGITQSPKYLFRKEGQNVTLSCEQNLNHDAMYWYRQDPGQGLRLIYYSQIVNDFQKGDIAEGYSVSREKKESFPLTVTSAQKNPTAFYLCASSIETGGGYNEQFFGPGTRLTVL.

This chain joins TRBV29-1 and TRBJ2-6, with TRBD1 matching 7 bases. There are 16 residues in the CDR3. V trimming: 7 bases; J trimming: 0 bases; junction bases outside the gene matches: 9. From germline, CDR1 is SQVTM and CDR2 ANQGSEA. The CDR3 reads CSAIRDSDSGANVLTF. As DNA, the CDR3 is TGCAGCGCTATCCGGGACAGTGACTCTGGGGCCAACGTCCTGACTTTC.

This clonotype was detected only a few times. The chain carries TRBV6-2 or TRBV6-3 and TRBJ1-1, with 8 bases matching TRBD1. Germline CDR1 reads MNHEY; CDR2 reads SVGEGT. This CDR3 spans 15 amino acids. V dropped 2 bases and J dropped 1; count of bases not matched to a gene: 3. The CDR3 region is CASSYGGTGNTEAFF. DNA for the CDR3: TGTGCCAGCAGTTACGGAGGGACAGGGAACACTGAAGCTTTCTTT.